A selection of T cell receptor beta chains follows, all from one sample in a study of blood T cell repertoires in COVID-19. TCRdb keeps only in-frame clones here, not all; method: immunoSEQ multiplex PCR. The data hold approximately 230,000 clones, with 86% observed a single time. The sequenced material came from peripheral blood. These receptors originate from a man aged 30 to 45 who had recovered from COVID-19. The CDR3 runs from the conserved cysteine through the conserved F or W. The D gene is left open where the match is weak. Rows give clone size only sometimes, using once, few, many, or a class for an expanded clone.

v_gene	abundance	d_gene	len	j_gene	CDR3aa	CDR3nt
TRBV5-6	NA	NA	15	TRBJ2-5	CASSLFRTALMAQYF	TGTGCCAGCAGCTTGTTTCGCACAGCCTTAATGGCCCAGTACTTC
TRBV10-3	NA	TRBD2	13	TRBJ2-1	CAISERGGNEQFF	TGTGCCATCAGTGAGCGGGGGGGCAATGAGCAGTTCTTC
TRBV11-3	NA	NA	16	TRBJ2-2	CASSLGATGTTGELFF	TGTGCCAGCAGCTTAGGAGCAACCGGGACTACCGGGGAGCTGTTTTTT
TRBV9	NA	NA	14	TRBJ2-5	CASSVDLAKETQYF	TGTGCCAGCAGCGTAGACCTAGCGAAGGAGACCCAGTACTTC
TRBV5-4	NA	NA	14	TRBJ1-2	CASSWPGVGYGYTF	TGTGCCAGCAGCTGGCCCGGGGTAGGGTATGGCTACACCTTC
TRBV5-1	NA	NA	13	TRBJ1-3	CASSLGVGNTIYF	TGCGCCAGCAGCTTGGGTGTAGGAAACACCATATATTTT
TRBV3-1/TRBV3-2	few	NA	15	TRBJ2-1	CASSQGPAGNNEQFF	TGTGCCAGCAGCCAGGGGCCCGCTGGGAACAATGAGCAGTTCTTC
TRBV27	NA	NA	12	TRBJ2-7	CASKEGSHEQYF	TGTGCCAGCAAGGAGGGTTCCCACGAGCAGTACTTC
TRBV7-2	NA	NA	16	TRBJ1-3	CASSPRQTSSGNTIYF	TGTGCCAGCAGCCCCAGACAGACTAGCTCTGGAAACACCATATATTTT
TRBV7-2	NA	NA	14	TRBJ2-3	CASSLEMSPDTQYF	TGTGCCAGCAGCTTAGAAATGAGTCCGGATACGCAGTATTTT
TRBV5-1	once	TRBD1	15	TRBJ1-2	CASSFILSTGEGYTF	TGCGCCAGCAGCTTTATTCTATCGACAGGGGAAGGCTACACCTTC
TRBV19	NA	NA	12	TRBJ1-1	CASSFTVTEAFF	TGTGCCAGTAGTTTTACAGTGACTGAAGCTTTCTTT
TRBV18	NA	TRBD1	16	TRBJ1-3	CASSPRTGGSGNTIYF	TGTGCCAGCTCACCGCGGACAGGGGGCTCTGGAAACACCATATATTTT
TRBV18	few	TRBD1	16	TRBJ1-2	CASSPPMDRGSYGYTF	TGTGCCAGCTCACCACCAATGGACAGGGGGAGTTATGGCTACACCTTC